This T cell receptor beta chain is drawn from a study of T-cell memory formation after mild COVID-19. Study-level background: Largely donor-specific TCR clusters were found.

A single record per CDR3 protein comes from TCRdb applying MiXCR to the 5' RACE reads. The table includes 550,000 to 650,000 distinct CDR3 sequences, approximately 15% detected once. Trimming cost V 3 bases and J 8 bases, with 14 bases left between them. The CDR3 is 14 amino acids. This clonotype came up a few times. The antigen is not known. Study-level findings and limits: Pre-infection memory already had some responding clones, implying cross-reactive memory joined.

The receptor was isolated from an adult woman who had mild COVID-19 (a few samples of this study predate the infection). Cell type and time point are not known. The rearrangement joins TRBV12-3 or TRBV12-4 to TRBJ2-1; either TRBD1 or TRBD2 may fit D (5 bases each). The sequenced sample consisted of PBMCs or a T cell subset sorted from them (not recorded which). The CDR3 region has the DNA TGTGCCAGCAGTTTGACCGGGACCGACTATGAGCAGTTCTTC. This gives the protein CASSLTGTDYEQFF.